Listed below are T cell receptor beta chains from one sample, sequenced in a study of blood T cell repertoires in COVID-19. The protocol was immunoSEQ multiplex PCR, while the TCRdb copy is restricted to in-frame clones and leaves out a portion. The sample lists about 90,000 clones; about three quarters were seen once. The sample consisted of peripheral blood. The receptors come from a man between 65 and 80 years old with acute or convalescent COVID-19. CDR3s include the opening cysteine and the closing phenylalanine or tryptophan. D genes are given only for firm matches. The listing skips clone size in some rows; elsewhere it reads once, few, many or a size class.

J | V | size | D | CDR3 | DNA
TRBJ2-1 | TRBV18 | NA | TRBD1 | CASSPSGQGASNEQFF | TGTGCCAGCTCACCATCGGGACAGGGGGCATCGAATGAGCAGTTCTTC
TRBJ1-6 | TRBV9 | NA | TRBD1 | CASSLLDRGYNSPLHF | TGTGCCAGCAGCCTCCTGGACAGGGGATATAATTCACCCCTCCACTTT
TRBJ1-2 | TRBV28 | NA | TRBD1 | CASSMGDRASGGYTF | TGTGCCAGCAGTATGGGGGACAGGGCATCGGGTGGCTACACCTTC
TRBJ1-2 | TRBV18 | NA | NA | CASSADRSRAGYTF | TGTGCCAGCTCAGCTGACAGGTCAAGGGCTGGCTACACCTTC
TRBJ1-5 | TRBV27 | once | NA | CASSLLGRNQPQHF | TGTGCCAGCAGTTTATTAGGGAGAAATCAGCCCCAGCATTTT
TRBJ1-1 | TRBV5-5 | few | NA | CASSLGSRAMDTEAFF | TGTGCCAGCAGCTTGGGTTCGAGGGCGATGGACACTGAAGCTTTCTTT
TRBJ2-4 | TRBV7-9 | NA | TRBD2 | CASSLRTSGREAKNIQYF | TGTGCCAGCAGCCTCCGGACTAGCGGGAGGGAAGCCAAAAACATTCAGTACTTC
TRBJ2-1 | TRBV19 | NA | TRBD1 | CASSCPGQGRVAESYNEQFF | TGTGCCAGTAGTTGCCCGGGACAGGGGAGGGTAGCCGAGTCCTACAATGAGCAGTTCTTC
TRBJ1-2 | TRBV30 | NA | TRBD1 | CARQDRVIGYTF | TGTGCCCGTCAGGACAGGGTGATTGGCTACACCTTC
TRBJ2-5 | TRBV2 | NA | TRBD1 | CASSGNRGDQETQYF | TGTGCCAGCAGTGGCAACAGGGGCGACCAAGAGACCCAGTACTTC
TRBJ2-2 | TRBV24-1 | once | NA | CATSDFLGSGVVGTGELFF | TGTGCCACCAGTGATTTTTTAGGATCGGGGGTGGTTGGAACCGGGGAGCTGTTTTTT
TRBJ1-2 | TRBV5-6 | NA | NA | CASSTLAASRYGYTF | TGTGCCAGCAGCACCCTCGCGGCATCCCGATATGGCTACACCTTC
TRBJ1-2 | TRBV7-2 | few | NA | CASTSDRGGYTF | TGTGCCAGCACCTCGGACCGGGGAGGCTACACCTTC
TRBJ2-5 | TRBV15 | once | NA | CATSRDSSRQETQYF | TGTGCCACCAGCAGAGACTCCTCCAGGCAAGAGACCCAGTACTTC
TRBJ1-2 | TRBV12-3/TRBV12-4 | few | TRBD1 | CASRLGQAGGYTF | TGTGCCAGCAGACTGGGACAGGCCGGTGGCTACACCTTC
TRBJ2-5 | TRBV10-3 | NA | NA | CAISGTGTETQYF | TGTGCCATCAGTGGAACAGGGACGGAGACCCAGTACTTC
TRBJ1-6 | TRBV4-1 | many | TRBD1 | CASSQEVTGDSPLHF | TGCGCCAGCAGCCAAGAAGTGACAGGGGATTCACCCCTCCACTTT
TRBJ1-1 | TRBV6-5 | NA | TRBD1 | CASSYADRGFEAFF | TGTGCCAGCAGTTACGCGGACAGGGGCTTCGAAGCTTTCTTT
TRBJ2-2 | TRBV4-1 | NA | TRBD1 | CASSQLQGAQFPGELFF | TGCGCCAGCAGCCAATTACAGGGGGCGCAGTTCCCCGGGGAGCTGTTTTTT
TRBJ2-7 | TRBV6-5 | NA | TRBD1 | CASRGVPGQIEQYF | TGTGCCAGCAGGGGGGTCCCGGGACAGATCGAGCAGTACTTC
TRBJ1-2 | TRBV18 | NA | TRBD1 | CASSPGTDAYGYTF | TGTGCCAGCTCGCCCGGGACAGACGCTTATGGCTACACCTTC
TRBJ1-3 | TRBV9 | NA | NA | CASSVVAGPGGNTIYF | TGTGCCAGCAGCGTAGTTGCAGGCCCTGGAGGAAACACCATATATTTT
TRBJ2-2 | TRBV28 | few | TRBD1 | CASKQGVETGELFF | TGTGCCAGCAAACAGGGGGTAGAAACCGGGGAGCTGTTTTTT
TRBJ2-1 | TRBV6-4 | few | NA | CASGPGDSGGNEQFF | TGTGCCAGCGGCCCAGGGGATTCGGGAGGCAATGAGCAGTTCTTC
TRBJ1-1 | TRBV25-1 | few | TRBD1 | CASSARDRYTEAFF | TGTGCCAGCAGTGCTAGGGACAGGTACACTGAAGCTTTCTTT
TRBJ2-3 | TRBV24-1 | once | TRBD1 | CASRDSHTDTQYF | TGTGCCTCCCGGGACAGCCACACAGATACGCAGTATTTT
TRBJ1-1 | TRBV7-8 | NA | NA | CASSLVGRNTEAFF | TGTGCCAGCAGCTTAGTTGGGCGGAACACTGAAGCTTTCTTT
TRBJ2-7 | TRBV28 | NA | TRBD2 | CASSPRGDEQYF | TGTGCCAGCAGTCCCCGGGGGGACGAGCAGTACTTC
TRBJ1-6 | TRBV6-5 | NA | TRBD1 | CASRLGTANNSPLHF | TGTGCCAGCAGACTCGGGACAGCTAATAATTCACCCCTCCACTTT
TRBJ2-2 | TRBV3-1/TRBV3-2 | few | NA | CASSQAQLNTGELFF | TGTGCCAGCAGCCAAGCCCAGTTGAACACCGGGGAGCTGTTTTTT
TRBJ2-1 | TRBV19 | NA | TRBD2 | CASSNQGGLAGGEQFF | TGTGCCAGTAGTAATCAAGGAGGACTAGCGGGAGGGGAGCAGTTCTTC
TRBJ1-6 | TRBV7-2 | once | NA | CASSLRHTTSSPLHF | TGTGCCAGCAGTCTTAGGCATACTACAAGCTCACCCCTCCACTTT
TRBJ2-2 | TRBV10-1 | NA | NA | CASSDFPTATLGELFF | TGCGCCAGCAGTGACTTCCCTACAGCCACTCTCGGGGAGCTGTTTTTT
TRBJ1-2 | TRBV6-5 | once | TRBD1 | CASRGTGADGYTF | TGTGCCAGCAGGGGGACAGGGGCCGATGGCTACACCTTC
TRBJ2-3 | TRBV28 | NA | NA | CASRPERGSGTDTQYF | TGTGCCAGCAGGCCGGAGAGGGGGTCTGGCACAGATACGCAGTATTTT
TRBJ1-6 | TRBV6-5 | few | NA | CASYRERGSPLHF | TGTGCCAGCTACCGGGAGAGGGGTTCACCCCTCCACTTT
TRBJ1-6 | TRBV5-1 | NA | NA | CASSLEGRGNSPLHF | TGCGCCAGCAGCTTGGAGGGCAGGGGTAATTCACCCCTCCACTTT
TRBJ1-2 | TRBV6-5 | NA | NA | CASSSAGGPNYGYTF | TGTGCCAGCAGTTCCGCGGGGGGGCCCAATTATGGCTACACCTTC
TRBJ1-2 | TRBV5-8 | NA | TRBD1 | CASRRDRSSGGYTF | TGTGCCAGCAGGCGGGACAGGTCATCGGGGGGCTACACCTTC
TRBJ2-7 | TRBV10-1 | NA | NA | CASSDDNYEQYF | TGCGCCAGCAGTGATGACAACTACGAGCAGTACTTC
TRBJ2-3 | TRBV30 | NA | TRBD2 | CAWSVRRGTDTQYF | TGTGCCTGGAGTGTACGGCGGGGGACAGATACGCAGTATTTT
TRBJ1-1 | TRBV12-3/TRBV12-4 | NA | NA | CASTRTGHTEAFF | TGTGCCAGCACTAGAACAGGCCACACTGAAGCTTTCTTT
TRBJ2-3 | TRBV14 | NA | TRBD1 | CASSRDRGYSTDTQYF | TGTGCCAGCAGCCGAGACAGGGGTTACAGCACAGATACGCAGTATTTT
TRBJ1-2 | TRBV10-2 | NA | TRBD1 | CASFLGTGDGYTF | TGCGCCAGCTTTCTCGGGACAGGGGATGGCTACACCTTC